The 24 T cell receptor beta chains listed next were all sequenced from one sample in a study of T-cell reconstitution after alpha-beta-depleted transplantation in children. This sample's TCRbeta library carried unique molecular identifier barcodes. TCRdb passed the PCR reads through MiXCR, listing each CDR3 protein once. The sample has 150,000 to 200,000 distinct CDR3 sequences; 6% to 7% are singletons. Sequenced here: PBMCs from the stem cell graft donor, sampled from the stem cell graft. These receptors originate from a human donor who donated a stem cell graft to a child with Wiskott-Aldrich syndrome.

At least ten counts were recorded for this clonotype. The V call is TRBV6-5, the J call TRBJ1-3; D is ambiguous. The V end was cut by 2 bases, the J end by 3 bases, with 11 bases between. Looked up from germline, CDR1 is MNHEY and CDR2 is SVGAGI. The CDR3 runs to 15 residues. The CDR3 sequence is CASSYDNSGGNTIYF. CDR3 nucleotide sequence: TGTGCCAGCAGTTACGACAATTCTGGTGGAAACACCATATATTTT.

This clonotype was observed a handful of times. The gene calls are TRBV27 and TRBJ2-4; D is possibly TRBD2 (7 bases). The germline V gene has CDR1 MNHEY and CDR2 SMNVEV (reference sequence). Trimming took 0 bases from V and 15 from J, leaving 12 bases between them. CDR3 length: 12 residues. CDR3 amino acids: CASSLSGGARYF. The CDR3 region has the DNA TGTGCCAGCAGTTTATCGGGGGGGGCTCGGTACTTC.

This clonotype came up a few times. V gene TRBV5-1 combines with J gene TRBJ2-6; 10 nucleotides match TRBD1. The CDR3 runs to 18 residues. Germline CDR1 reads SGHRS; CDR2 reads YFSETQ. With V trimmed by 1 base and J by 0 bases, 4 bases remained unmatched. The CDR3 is CASSLRTGGFSGANVLTF. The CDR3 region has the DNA TGCGCCAGCAGCTTGCGGACAGGGGGTTTCTCTGGGGCCAACGTCCTGACTTTC. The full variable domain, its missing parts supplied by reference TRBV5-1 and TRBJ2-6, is KAGVTQTPRYLIKTRGQQVTLSCSPISGHRSVSWYQQTPGQGLQFLFEYFSETQRNKGNFPGRFSGRQFSNSRSEMNVSTLELGDSALYLCASSLRTGGFSGANVLTFGAGSRLTVL.

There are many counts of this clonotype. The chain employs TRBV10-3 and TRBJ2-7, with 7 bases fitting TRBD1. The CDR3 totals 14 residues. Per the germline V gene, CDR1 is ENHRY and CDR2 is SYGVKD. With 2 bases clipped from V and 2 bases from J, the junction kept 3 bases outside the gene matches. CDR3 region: CAISEVQGAYEQYF. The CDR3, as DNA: TGTGCCATCAGTGAGGTCCAGGGGGCCTACGAGCAGTACTTC.

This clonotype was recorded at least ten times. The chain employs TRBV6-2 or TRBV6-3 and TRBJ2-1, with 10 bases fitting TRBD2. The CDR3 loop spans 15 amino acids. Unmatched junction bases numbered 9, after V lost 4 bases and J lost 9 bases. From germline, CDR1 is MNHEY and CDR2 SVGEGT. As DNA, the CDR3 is TGTGCCAGCAGTTCCAGGTTAACTAGCGGGGTTGAGCAGTTCTTC. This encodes CASSSRLTSGVEQFF.

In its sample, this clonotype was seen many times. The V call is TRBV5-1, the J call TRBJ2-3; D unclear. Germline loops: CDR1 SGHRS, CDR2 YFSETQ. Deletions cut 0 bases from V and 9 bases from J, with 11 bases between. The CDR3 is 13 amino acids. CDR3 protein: CASSLDGPSTQYF. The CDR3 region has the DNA TGCGCCAGCAGCTTGGACGGACCGTCCACGCAGTATTTT.

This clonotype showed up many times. In DNA form, the CDR3 reads TGTGCCACCAGCAGAGAGGGGGTAGCCACCTACAATGAGCAGTTCTTC. This codes for CATSREGVATYNEQFF. The rearrangement uses TRBV15 and TRBJ2-1, with D perhaps assigned TRBD1 or TRBD2 (5 bases each). The V end was cut by 0 bases, the J end by 2 bases, with 11 bases between. Per germline, CDR1 LNHNV and CDR2 YYDKDF (reference sequence). CDR3 length equals 16 residues.

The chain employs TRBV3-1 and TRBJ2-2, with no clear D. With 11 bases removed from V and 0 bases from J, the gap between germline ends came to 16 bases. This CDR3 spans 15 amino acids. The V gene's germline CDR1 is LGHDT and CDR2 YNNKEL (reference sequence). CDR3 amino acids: CACSTQITNTGELFF. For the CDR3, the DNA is TGTGCCTGCTCGACGCAGATCACGAACACCGGGGAGCTGTTTTTT.

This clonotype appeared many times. CDR3 in DNA: TGTGCCAGCAGCCTAGATCCCACACGGCTCAGGGGGAACACTGAAGCTTTCTTT. Translating it yields CASSLDPTRLRGNTEAFF. V gene TRBV11-1 combines with J gene TRBJ1-1, with TRBD1 as a possible D gene (6 bases). V gave up 5 bases and J gave up 1 base, with 23 bases separating them. The V gene's germline CDR1 is SGHAT and CDR2 FQDESV (reference sequence). CDR3 length equals 18 residues.

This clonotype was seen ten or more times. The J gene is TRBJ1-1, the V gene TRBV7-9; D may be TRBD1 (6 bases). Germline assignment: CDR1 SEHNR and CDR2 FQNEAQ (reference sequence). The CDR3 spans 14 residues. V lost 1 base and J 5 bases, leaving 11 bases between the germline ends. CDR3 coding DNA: TGTGCCAGCAGCTTAGGAGTTCAGGGGACTGAAGCTTTCTTT. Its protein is CASSLGVQGTEAFF. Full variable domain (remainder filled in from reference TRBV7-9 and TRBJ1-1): DTGVSQNPRHKITKRGQNVTFRCDPISEHNRLYWYRQTLGQGPEFLTYFQNEAQLEKSRLLSDRFSAERPKGSFSTLEIQRTEQGDSAMYLCASSLGVQGTEAFFGQGTRLTVV.

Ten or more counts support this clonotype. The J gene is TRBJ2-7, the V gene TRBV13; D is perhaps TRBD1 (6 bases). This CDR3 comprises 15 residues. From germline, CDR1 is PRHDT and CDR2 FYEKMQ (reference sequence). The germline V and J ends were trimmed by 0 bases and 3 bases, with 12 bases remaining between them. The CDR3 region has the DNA TGTGCCAGCAGCTTAGGCCGAACAGGGTTCTACGAGCAGTACTTC. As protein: CASSLGRTGFYEQYF.

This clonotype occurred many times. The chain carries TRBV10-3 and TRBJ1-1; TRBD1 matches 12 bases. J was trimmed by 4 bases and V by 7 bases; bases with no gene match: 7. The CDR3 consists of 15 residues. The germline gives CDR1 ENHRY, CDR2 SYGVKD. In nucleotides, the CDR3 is TGTGCCATCATTCCGGGACAGGGGGCTCCCACTGAAGCTTTCTTT. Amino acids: CAIIPGQGAPTEAFF.

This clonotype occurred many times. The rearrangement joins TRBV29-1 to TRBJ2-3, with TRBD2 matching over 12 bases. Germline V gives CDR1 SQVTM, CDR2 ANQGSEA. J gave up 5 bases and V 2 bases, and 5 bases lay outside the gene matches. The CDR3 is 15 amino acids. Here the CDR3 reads CSVESSGGAEDTQYF. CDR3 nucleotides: TGCAGCGTTGAATCTAGCGGGGGGGCTGAAGATACGCAGTATTTT.

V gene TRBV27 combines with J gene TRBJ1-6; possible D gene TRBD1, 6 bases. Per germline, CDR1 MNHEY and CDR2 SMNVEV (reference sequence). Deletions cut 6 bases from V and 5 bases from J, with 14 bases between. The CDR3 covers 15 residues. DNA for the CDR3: TGTGCCAGCAGCTTCGACAGGTCGCATAATTCACCCCTCCACTTT. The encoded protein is CASSFDRSHNSPLHF.

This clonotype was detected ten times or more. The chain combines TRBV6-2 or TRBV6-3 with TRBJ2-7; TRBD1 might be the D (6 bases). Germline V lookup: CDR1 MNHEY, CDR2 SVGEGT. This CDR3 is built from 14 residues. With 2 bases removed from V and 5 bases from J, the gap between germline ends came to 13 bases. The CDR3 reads CASSYGRGRDEQYF. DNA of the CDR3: TGTGCCAGCAGTTACGGCAGGGGACGGGACGAGCAGTACTTC.

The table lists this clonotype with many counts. The CDR3 protein is CASSLGTGSQVGTEAFF. The CDR3 DNA is TGCGCCAGCAGCTTGGGGACAGGGAGCCAGGTCGGCACTGAAGCTTTCTTT. The gene calls are TRBV5-1 and TRBJ1-1; the match to TRBD1 covers 8 bases. The junction had 11 bases not matched to a gene; V was cut back by 0 bases and J by 4 bases. From germline, CDR1 is SGHRS and CDR2 YFSETQ. This CDR3 region has 17 residues.

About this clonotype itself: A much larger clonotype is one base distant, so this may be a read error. The CDR3 sequence is CAGSYSIISSDTQYF. The CDR3 DNA reads as TGTGCCGGCAGTTACTCGATAATAAGCTCAGATACGCAGTATTTT. The chain employs TRBV6-5 and TRBJ2-3; the D is unclear. Germline loops: CDR1 MNHEY, CDR2 SVGAGI. The CDR3 runs 15 residues.

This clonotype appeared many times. The CDR3 here is CSVDRGGRQYF. The CDR3 nucleotides are TGCAGCGTTGATCGTGGTGGAAGGCAGTACTTC. This chain joins TRBV29-1 and TRBJ2-7; D is unresolved. CDR1 SQVTM and CDR2 ANQGSEA come from the germline V gene. The length of the CDR3 is 11 residues. V was clipped by 3 bases and J by 9 bases, with 12 bases between them.

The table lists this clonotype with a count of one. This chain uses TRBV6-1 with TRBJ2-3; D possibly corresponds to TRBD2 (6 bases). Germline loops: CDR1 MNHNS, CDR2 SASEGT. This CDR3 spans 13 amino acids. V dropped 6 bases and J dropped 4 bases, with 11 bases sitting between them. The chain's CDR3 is CASSGGWADTQYF. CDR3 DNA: TGTGCCAGCAGCGGGGGTTGGGCAGATACGCAGTATTTT.

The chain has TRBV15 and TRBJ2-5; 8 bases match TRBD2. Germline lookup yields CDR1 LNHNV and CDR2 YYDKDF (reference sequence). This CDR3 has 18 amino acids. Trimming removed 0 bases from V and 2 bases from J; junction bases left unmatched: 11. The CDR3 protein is CATSRDPRGSGVQETQYF. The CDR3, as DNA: TGTGCCACCAGCAGAGATCCCAGGGGTAGCGGGGTTCAAGAGACCCAGTACTTC.

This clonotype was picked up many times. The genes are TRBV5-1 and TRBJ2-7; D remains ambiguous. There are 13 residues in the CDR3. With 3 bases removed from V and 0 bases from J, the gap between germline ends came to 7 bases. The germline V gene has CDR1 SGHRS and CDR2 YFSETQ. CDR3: CASSSQDSYEQYF. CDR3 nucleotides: TGCGCCAGCAGCTCACAAGACTCCTACGAGCAGTACTTC.

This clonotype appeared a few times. CDR3 DNA: TGCAGCGTTGAAAACGGGGGGGGCTATGGCTACACCTTC. Translating it yields CSVENGGGYGYTF. The J gene is TRBJ1-2, the V gene TRBV29-1; perhaps TRBD1 as D (5 bases). In germline, CDR1 is SQVTM, CDR2 ANQGSEA. V lost 2 bases and J 4 bases, leaving 11 bases between the germline ends. The CDR3 sequence is 13 residues long.

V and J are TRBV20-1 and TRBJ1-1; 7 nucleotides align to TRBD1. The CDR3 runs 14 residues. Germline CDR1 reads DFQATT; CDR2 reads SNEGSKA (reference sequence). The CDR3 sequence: CSAPLFRGPTEAFF. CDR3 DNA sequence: TGCAGCGCTCCCCTCTTTAGGGGGCCCACTGAAGCTTTCTTT.

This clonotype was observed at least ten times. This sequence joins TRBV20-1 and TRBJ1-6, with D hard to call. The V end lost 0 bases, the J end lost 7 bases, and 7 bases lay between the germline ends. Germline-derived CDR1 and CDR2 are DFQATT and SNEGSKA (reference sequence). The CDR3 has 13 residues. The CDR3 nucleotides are TGCAGTGCTAGAGATCCGGGAAATTCACCCCTCCACTTT. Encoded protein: CSARDPGNSPLHF.